Listed below are T cell receptor beta chains from one sample, sequenced in a study of CD8+ T cells in alopecia areata. Measured with immunoSEQ multiplex PCR; TCRdb has only the in-frame clones, and not every one. This table has some 150,000 clones, 50% to 75% appearing once. This material consisted of CD4+ T cells sorted from blood, taken at roughly week 58, from a patient treated with tofacitinib. The receptors shown here come from a human donor with alopecia areata. Each CDR3 is given with its conserved first and last residue. A D gene is named only where the DNA matches it firmly. Clone size appears in some rows only: once, few, many, or a class for an expanded clone.

CDR3 length,V gene,clone size,D gene,J gene,CDR3 DNA,CDR3 protein
13,TRBV30,few,-,TRBJ1-1,TGTGCCTGGAGTAAGGACGGGAACACTGAAGCTTTCTTT,CAWSKDGNTEAFF
13,TRBV6-1,-,-,TRBJ2-1,TGTGCCAGCAGCGCCAGGGGTTACAATGAGCAGTTCTTC,CASSARGYNEQFF
18,TRBV5-6,few,-,TRBJ1-5,TGTGCCAGCAGCTTACGTCGCTCCGCGGGCCGCGTCAATCAGCCCCAGCATTTT,CASSLRRSAGRVNQPQHF
14,TRBV2,-,-,TRBJ2-4,TGTGCCAGCAGGGGGGAGTCCGCGAAAAACATTCAGTACTTC,CASRGESAKNIQYF
16,TRBV5-6,few,-,TRBJ1-1,TGTGCCAGCAGCTTGGAACTCCTCCTACCGAACACTGAAGCTTTCTTT,CASSLELLLPNTEAFF
11,TRBV20-1,-,-,TRBJ2-5,TGCAGTGCTGGACCGACTTCAACCCAGTACTTC,CSAGPTSTQYF
15,TRBV30,-,-,TRBJ1-5,TGTGCCTGGAGTGTTGGGCAGAAGGGGAATCAGCCCCAGCATTTT,CAWSVGQKGNQPQHF
17,TRBV29-1,few,-,TRBJ2-2,TGCAGCGTTGAGGAGACAGGCTATACCACGAACACCGGGGAGCTGTTTTTT,CSVEETGYTTNTGELFF
13,TRBV6-4,-,-,TRBJ2-3,TGTGCCAGCAGTGCCTCTTTGAGAGATACGCAGTATTTT,CASSASLRDTQYF
15,TRBV2,-,-,TRBJ2-1,TGTGCCAGCAGATGGGACTGGAGCTCCTACAATGAGCAGTTCTTC,CASRWDWSSYNEQFF
15,TRBV18,once,-,TRBJ1-2,TGTGCCAGCTCACCAAGTGGTCTCAGGGGACGGGGCTACACCTTC,CASSPSGLRGRGYTF
15,TRBV29-1,-,TRBD2,TRBJ2-3,TGCAGCGTTGTGAACCTAGCGGGGGATAGAGATACGCAGTATTTT,CSVVNLAGDRDTQYF
15,TRBV25-1,few,-,TRBJ1-6,TGTGCCAGCAGCGCCACGTCTCAAAGGAATTCACCCCTCCACTTT,CASSATSQRNSPLHF
13,TRBV4-2,-,-,TRBJ2-7,TGTGCCAGCAGCCAAGATCCTGACTACGAGCAGTACTTC,CASSQDPDYEQYF
12,TRBV30,-,-,TRBJ2-1,TGTGCCTGGAGTACGACAGGAGCACTGCGGTTCTTC,CAWSTTGALRFF
14,TRBV7-9,-,-,TRBJ2-5,TGTGCCAGCAGCCGTGAGGCTTACCAAGAGACCCAGTACTTC,CASSREAYQETQYF
11,TRBV29-1,-,-,TRBJ2-3,TGCAGCCCCGGGACCACAGATACGCAGTATTTT,CSPGTTDTQYF
14,TRBV29-1,-,-,TRBJ2-3,TGCAGCGCAATGCCAGGAATTCACACAGATACGCAGTATTTT,CSAMPGIHTDTQYF
13,TRBV29-1,once,-,TRBJ2-7,TGCAGCGTTCGCGACAGCCGAGCCTACGAGCAGTACTTC,CSVRDSRAYEQYF
14,TRBV2,-,-,TRBJ2-7,TGTGCCAGCAGTGGACATGGAGGGAGTTACGAGCAGTACTTC,CASSGHGGSYEQYF
11,TRBV30,-,-,TRBJ2-7,TGTGCCTGGGGGAGTTACTCGCAGCAGTACTTC,CAWGSYSQQYF
13,TRBV5-6,-,-,TRBJ2-3,TGTGCCAGCAGCCTGTTAGGAACAGATACGCAGTATTTT,CASSLLGTDTQYF
16,TRBV11-2,-,-,TRBJ2-3,TGTGCCAGCAGCTTAGACCCGGGCATACGCACAGATACGCAGTATTTT,CASSLDPGIRTDTQYF
12,TRBV29-1,few,-,TRBJ1-1,TGCAGCGTCCGCGGGGCTATCACTGAAGCTTTCTTT,CSVRGAITEAFF
12,TRBV6-9,few,-,TRBJ2-7,TGTGCCAGCAGTTATTTGGTCACCGAGCAGTACTTC,CASSYLVTEQYF